This T cell receptor beta chain is from a study of radiation and T cells in renal cell carcinoma. General study points: From baseline, blood top tumor clonotypes peaked at 2 weeks post-radiation.

Profiling relied on immunoSEQ multiplex PCR, and the TCRdb table lists in-frame clones only, not all of them. The sample includes fewer than 200,000 clones, around 90% of them seen just once. Time point meaning: blood 4 weeks post-SBRT, at nephrectomy. Treatment in this sample: 15 Gy SBRT to primary tumor, nephrectomy 4 weeks later. CDR1 is SGHAT, CDR2 FQNNGV, per germline. Trimming pared 3 bases from V and 2 bases from J, leaving 11 bases between. This CDR3 region has 16 residues. Notes on this clone: Antigen specificity is unknown.

This clonotype was obtained from a woman aged 50 to 65 with renal cell carcinoma. This chain uses TRBV11-2 with TRBJ2-6; no clear D gene. This specimen was blood, taken from a patient whose treatment included radiotherapy and nephrectomy. CDR3 amino acids: CASSFLESAGANVLTF. CDR3 nucleotides: TGTGCCAGCAGCTTTTTGGAGAGCGCTGGGGCCAACGTCCTGACTTTC. Combining the CDR3 with reference TRBV11-2 and TRBJ2-6 gives the whole variable domain EAGVAQSPRYKIIEKRQSVAFWCNPISGHATLYWYQQILGQGPKLLIQFQNNGVVDDSQLPKDRFSAERLKGVDSTLKIQPAKLEDSAVYLCASSFLESAGANVLTFGAGSRLTVL.